The source of this TCR beta chain is a study of preoperative IRX-2 immunotherapy in early breast cancer. The germline V gene encodes CDR1 SNHLY and CDR2 FYNNEI. This CDR3 comprises 14 residues. With 7 bases removed from V and 1 base from J, the gap between germline ends came to 14 bases. Method: immunoSEQ multiplex PCR; TCRdb's copy keeps in-frame clones and lacks some. The sample carries fewer than 70,000 clones, around 94% recorded once. Treatment described: preoperative locoregional IRX-2 cytokine immunotherapy. Patients received preoperative, locoregional IRX-2 cytokine immunotherapy in a phase Ib study.

This material was acquired from a patient treated with IRX-2 immunotherapy. The chain is built from TRBV2 and TRBJ2-7, with D possibly matching TRBD1 (6 bases). The receptor comes from a human donor with breast cancer. The CDR3 reads CASIEDSGSYEQYF. DNA for the CDR3: TGTGCCAGCATAGAGGACAGCGGATCCTACGAGCAGTACTTC.